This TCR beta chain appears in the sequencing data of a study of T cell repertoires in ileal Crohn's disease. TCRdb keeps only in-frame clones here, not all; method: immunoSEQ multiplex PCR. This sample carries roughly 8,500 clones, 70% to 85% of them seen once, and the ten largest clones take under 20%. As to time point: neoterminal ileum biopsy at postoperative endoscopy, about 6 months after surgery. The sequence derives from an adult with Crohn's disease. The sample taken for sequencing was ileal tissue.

The CDR3 bases are TGTGCCAGCAGCCTTAACGGACTAGCGGGAGACCACGAGCAGTACTTC. This gives the protein CASSLNGLAGDHEQYF. The chain has TRBV7-2 and TRBJ2-5; 13 nucleotides agree with TRBD2. The J call could be wrong; TRBJ2-7 is a better fit for the DNA end. Germline lookup yields CDR1 SGHTA and CDR2 FQGNSA. The CDR3 extends over 16 amino acids.